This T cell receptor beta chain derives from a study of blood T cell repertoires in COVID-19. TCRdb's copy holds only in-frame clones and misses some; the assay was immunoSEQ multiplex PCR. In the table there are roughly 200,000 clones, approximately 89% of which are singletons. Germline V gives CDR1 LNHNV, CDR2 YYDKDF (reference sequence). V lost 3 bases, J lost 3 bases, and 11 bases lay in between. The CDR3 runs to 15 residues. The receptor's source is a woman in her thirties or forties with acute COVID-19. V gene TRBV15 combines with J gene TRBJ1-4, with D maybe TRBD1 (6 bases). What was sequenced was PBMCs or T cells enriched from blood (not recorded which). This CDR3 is CATSRRTGSNEKLFF. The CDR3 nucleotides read TGTGCCACCAGCAGGCGAACAGGGTCTAATGAAAAACTGTTTTTT. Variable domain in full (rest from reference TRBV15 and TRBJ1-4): DAMVIQNPRYQVTQFGKPVTLSCSQTLNHNVMYWYQQKSSQAPKLLFHYYDKDFNNEADTPDNFQSRRPNTSFCFLDIRSPGLGDTAMYLCATSRRTGSNEKLFFGSGTQLSVL.